These 24 T cell receptor beta chains originate from one sample sequenced in a study of cytomegalovirus exposure and HLA in healthy donors. PCR primers comprised 60 Vbeta and 13 Jbeta primers. Clones were sequenced by immunoSEQ multiplex PCR, and TCRdb holds only the in-frame ones, with some missing. Altogether some 120,000 clones are present, 55% to 75% being singletons, with the ten largest covering 7.5% to 9.5%. The sample taken for sequencing was PBMCs. Receptor source: a woman in her 40s in good health and CMV-seropositive.

J is TRBJ2-7 and V is TRBV7-9; D unresolved. The CDR3 extends over 15 amino acids. V was shortened by 2 bases and J by 0 bases, with 11 bases between the two germline ends. Germline loops: CDR1 SEHNR, CDR2 FQNEAQ (reference sequence). CDR3 in DNA: TGTGCCAGCAGCTTACGAGGCGGAACCTCCTACGAGCAGTACTTC. It translates to CASSLRGGTSYEQYF.

This clone has only one observation. The chain uses TRBV15 and TRBJ2-7; D is possibly TRBD1 (6 bases). This CDR3 is 17 amino acids long. CDR1 and CDR2 (germline): LNHNV, YYDKDF (reference sequence). Between the trimmed V and J ends, which lost 0 bases and 3 bases, there was a span of 18 bases. The CDR3 DNA reads as TGTGCCACCAGCAGAGAAAGGGGGTTGCGCGGGCTCTACGAGCAGTACTTC. It codes for CATSRERGLRGLYEQYF.

This clone showed up just once. The chain has TRBV10-3 and TRBJ1-5, with unresolved D. Germline V lookup: CDR1 ENHRY, CDR2 SYGVKD. CDR3 length: 12 residues. Trimming took 2 bases from V and 8 from J, leaving 7 bases between them. DNA for the CDR3: TGTGCCATCAGTGAGGGAGCCGAGCCCCAGCATTTT. Amino acids: CAISEGAEPQHF.

This chain uses TRBV27 with TRBJ2-7; a weak D match, TRBD2 (5 bases). Germline CDR1 reads MNHEY; CDR2 reads SMNVEV (reference sequence). V gave up 4 bases and J gave up 3 bases, with 13 bases separating them. The CDR3 totals 14 residues. The CDR3 DNA reads TGTGCCAGCAGTTCGACGCGGGCCTACTACGAGCAGTACTTC. This sequence encodes CASSSTRAYYEQYF.

The chain employs TRBV5-4 and TRBJ2-3; TRBD1 matches 7 bases. Per germline, CDR1 SGHNT and CDR2 YYREEE (reference sequence). Losses at the gene ends were 4 bases for V and 6 bases for J; bases not matched to a gene: 14. The CDR3 contains 16 residues. CDR3 in amino acids: CASSPSRAGGEDTQYF. The CDR3 nucleotides read TGTGCCAGCAGCCCCAGTAGGGCAGGGGGAGAGGATACGCAGTATTTT. The whole variable domain, remainder taken from reference TRBV5-4 and TRBJ2-3, is ETGVTQSPTHLIKTRGQQVTLRCSSQSGHNTVSWYQQALGQGPQFIFQYYREEENGRGNFPPRFSGLQFPNYSSELNVNALELDDSALYLCASSPSRAGGEDTQYFGPGTRLTVL.

The chain links TRBV4-3 to TRBJ1-4, with 7 bases identical to TRBD1. CDR1 is LGHNA, CDR2 YSLEER, per germline. Trimming at V came to 1 base and at J to 8 bases, leaving 4 bases not matched to a gene. This CDR3 region has 14 residues. The CDR3 is CASSQVGGGEKLFF. CDR3 DNA sequence: TGCGCCAGCAGCCAAGTAGGGGGCGGAGAAAAACTGTTTTTT.

The chain is built from TRBV7-2 and TRBJ2-7; TRBD2 might be the D (5 bases). The V end lost 2 bases, the J end lost 4 bases, and 12 bases lay between the germline ends. The V gene's germline CDR1 is SGHTA and CDR2 FQGNSA. The CDR3 contains 14 residues. CDR3 bases: TGTGCCAGCAGCTTAACTCCGGGGATATACGAGCAGTACTTC. Protein: CASSLTPGIYEQYF. The full variable domain, its missing parts supplied by reference TRBV7-2 and TRBJ2-7, is GAGVSQSPSNKVTEKGKDVELRCDPISGHTALYWYRQSLGQGLEFLIYFQGNSAPDKSGLPSDRFSAERTGGSVSTLTIQRTQQEDSAVYLCASSLTPGIYEQYFGPGTRLTVT.

This chain links TRBV27 with TRBJ2-7; 7 positions match TRBD1. The ends lost 6 bases at V and 0 bases at J; junction bases unmatched: 17. The CDR3 is made up of 18 amino acids. Per germline, CDR1 MNHEY and CDR2 SMNVEV (reference sequence). The CDR3 sequence is CASRRFFPDRTSSYEQYF. The CDR3 DNA sequence: TGTGCCAGCAGGCGCTTCTTCCCGGACAGGACGAGCTCCTACGAGCAGTACTTC.

This chain links TRBV27 with TRBJ2-5, with TRBD2 matching over 12 bases. Germline V gene lookup returns CDR1 MNHEY and CDR2 SMNVEV (reference sequence). After removal of 5 bases from V and 5 bases from J, the junction contained 9 bases not matched to a gene. CDR3 size: 16 residues. The CDR3 bases are TGTGCCAGCAGTCCCCGACTAGCGGGAGTGGGCGAGACCCAGTACTTC. It codes for CASSPRLAGVGETQYF.

This sequence joins TRBV9 and TRBJ1-5; D is ambiguous. Germline V lookup: CDR1 SGDLS, CDR2 YYNGEE. This CDR3 spans 15 amino acids. Between the trimmed V and J ends, which lost 0 bases and 3 bases, there was a span of 10 bases. The CDR3 sequence: CASSVGGSLNQPQHF. CDR3 nucleotide sequence: TGTGCCAGCAGCGTAGGAGGCAGCCTCAATCAGCCCCAGCATTTT. Full variable domain (rest looked up from reference TRBV9 and TRBJ1-5): DSGVTQTPKHLITATGQRVTLRCSPRSGDLSVYWYQQSLDQGLQFLIQYYNGEERAKGNILERFSAQQFPDLHSELNLSSLELGDSALYFCASSVGGSLNQPQHFGDGTRLSIL.

This clone was seen more than once but under ten times. The V and J genes are TRBV30 and TRBJ2-5; weak D call: TRBD2 (6 bases). The better agreement between TRBJ2-7 and the DNA end casts doubt on the J call. CDR3 length: 15 residues. Germline-derived CDR1 and CDR2 are GTSNPN and SVGIG (reference sequence). In DNA, the CDR3 is TGTGCCTGGAGTGTACGGGGCGGGGAGAACTACGAGCAGTACTTC. Its translation: CAWSVRGGENYEQYF.

The chain employs TRBV6-1 and TRBJ2-7; D may be TRBD2 (7 bases). The length of the CDR3 is 14 residues. V lost 10 bases and J 3 bases, leaving 19 bases between the germline ends. The V gene's germline CDR1 is MNHNS and CDR2 SASEGT. CDR3 region: CATRGAGLNYEQYF. Here the CDR3 DNA reads TGTGCCACTCGGGGGGCGGGTCTCAACTACGAGCAGTACTTC.

This clone was seen more than once but under ten times. The chain uses TRBV2 and TRBJ2-5; D gene ambiguous. The V end was cut by 2 bases, the J end by 4 bases, with 11 bases between. The germline CDR1 and CDR2 sequences are SNHLY and FYNNEI. The CDR3 consists of 14 residues. The CDR3, as DNA: TGTGCCAGCAGTGAATGGTCGAGCCTAGAGACCCAGTACTTC. This translates into CASSEWSSLETQYF. The complete variable domain, with remaining parts taken from reference TRBV2 and TRBJ2-5, reads EPEVTQTPSHQVTQMGQEVILRCVPISNHLYFYWYRQILGQKVEFLVSFYNNEISEKSEIFDDQFSVERPDGSNFTLKIRSTKLEDSAMYFCASSEWSSLETQYFGPGTRLLVL.

The chain joins TRBV6-4 to TRBJ2-1; D perhaps matches TRBD2 (6 bases). Trimming cost V 3 bases and J 0 bases, with 18 bases left between them. The CDR3 sequence is 18 residues long. CDR1 and CDR2 (germline): MRHNA, SNTAGT. The CDR3 sequence: CASSELPTGDSSYNEQFF. CDR3 in DNA: TGTGCCAGCAGTGAGTTACCAACGGGAGACTCCTCCTACAATGAGCAGTTCTTC.

The V call is TRBV28, the J call TRBJ2-7, with 10 bases aligning to TRBD2. After removal of 8 bases from V and 6 bases from J, the junction contained 10 bases not matched to a gene. The germline CDR1 and CDR2 sequences are MDHEN and SYDVKM. This CDR3 has 14 residues. Written as DNA, the CDR3 is TGTGCCAGCGCCCCAGCGGGGGGGCGGAGCGAGCAGTACTTC. This encodes CASAPAGGRSEQYF.

The rearrangement links TRBV6-6 to TRBJ2-3; D is unclear. Germline values: CDR1 MNHNY, CDR2 SVGAGI (reference sequence). The V end lost 3 bases, the J end lost 4 bases, and 8 bases lay between the germline ends. The CDR3 consists of 13 residues. In nucleotides, the CDR3 is TGTGCCAGCAGTTATTGGCCTTCAGATACGCAGTATTTT. Translating it yields CASSYWPSDTQYF.

As for this clone: Germline is not matched at one junction end, which may reflect a read error. This sequence joins TRBV6-1 and TRBJ1-1, with a tentative D call TRBD1 (5 bases). Germline CDR1 reads MNHNS; CDR2 reads SASEGT. CDR3 length: 14 amino acids. CDR3 amino acids: CACSDQGRNTEAFF. In DNA, the CDR3 is TGTGCCTGCAGTGACCAGGGTAGGAACACTGAAGCTTTCTTT.

CDR3 sequence (DNA): TGTGCCAGCAGTGCGGGTCCAGAGACAGATACGCAGTATTTT. Translating gives CASSAGPETDTQYF. The chain is built from TRBV25-1 and TRBJ2-3; D unclear. Trimming removed 4 bases from V and 3 bases from J, with 11 bases in between. The CDR3 contains 14 residues. In germline, CDR1 is MGHDK, CDR2 SYGVNS.

CDR3 sequence: CASSPTGALQPQHF. The DNA for the CDR3 is TGTGCCAGCTCACCGACAGGGGCTCTCCAGCCCCAGCATTTT. The rearrangement joins TRBV18 to TRBJ1-5, with TRBD1 identical over 8 bases. This CDR3 comprises 14 residues. J was trimmed by 7 bases and V by 3 bases; bases with no gene match: 5. CDR1 and CDR2 from the germline V gene are KGHSH and LQKENI.

This chain joins TRBV28 and TRBJ2-7, with D possibly matching TRBD2 (5 bases). CDR3 size: 15 residues. Germline V gene lookup returns CDR1 MDHEN and CDR2 SYDVKM. Trimming pared 3 bases from V and 3 bases from J, leaving 15 bases between. DNA for the CDR3: TGTGCCAGCAGTTTGGACCTAGTAGCGAGCTACGAGCAGTACTTC. Protein sequence: CASSLDLVASYEQYF.

This chain uses TRBV7-2 with TRBJ1-2, with 7 bases identical to TRBD1. The CDR3 totals 14 residues. Germline loops: CDR1 SGHTA, CDR2 FQGNSA. V trimming: 5 bases; J trimming: 3 bases; junction bases outside the gene matches: 6. For the CDR3, the DNA is TGTGCCAGCAGCCCAAGGACAGGCGACTATGGCTACACCTTC. Encoded protein: CASSPRTGDYGYTF.

J is TRBJ2-3 and V is TRBV11-2; TRBD2 aligns across 12 bases. The CDR3 length is 16 residues. J gave up 5 bases and V 2 bases, and 5 bases lay outside the gene matches. The germline gives CDR1 SGHAT, CDR2 FQNNGV. The CDR3 DNA sequence: TGTGCCAGCAGCTTAAGACTAGCGGGAGTGAAAGATACGCAGTATTTT. Translation: CASSLRLAGVKDTQYF.

The chain carries TRBV19 and TRBJ1-5; 7 bases are a match to TRBD1. CDR1 is LNHDA, CDR2 SQIVND, per germline (reference sequence). The CDR3 loop spans 19 amino acids. J gave up 0 bases and V 4 bases, and 15 bases lay outside the gene matches. This CDR3 reads CASSTERQGVRGSNQPQHF. Here the CDR3 DNA reads TGTGCCAGTAGTACTGAACGACAGGGCGTTCGGGGTAGCAATCAGCCCCAGCATTTT.

The V and J genes are TRBV5-1 and TRBJ2-5, with 7 bases matching TRBD2. The CDR3 is made up of 15 amino acids. Trimming at V came to 4 bases and at J to 5 bases, leaving 11 bases not matched to a gene. CDR1 is SGHRS and CDR2 is YFSETQ in the germline V gene. The CDR3 is CASSIRAGAGETQYF. In nucleotides, the CDR3 is TGCGCCAGCAGCATTCGGGCGGGAGCCGGGGAGACCCAGTACTTC.